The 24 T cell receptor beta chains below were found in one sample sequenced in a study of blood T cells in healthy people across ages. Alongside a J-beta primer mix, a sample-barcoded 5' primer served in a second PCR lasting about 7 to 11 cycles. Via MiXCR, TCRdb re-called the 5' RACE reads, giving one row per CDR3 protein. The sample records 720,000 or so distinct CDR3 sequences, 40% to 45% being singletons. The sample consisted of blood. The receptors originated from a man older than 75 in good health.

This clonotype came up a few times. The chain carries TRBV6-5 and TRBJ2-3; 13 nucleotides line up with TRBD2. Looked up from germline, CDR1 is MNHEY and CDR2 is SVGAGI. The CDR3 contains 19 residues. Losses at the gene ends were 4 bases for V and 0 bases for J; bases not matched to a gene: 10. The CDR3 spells CASSSQLGTSGTSTDTQYF. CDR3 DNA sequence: TGTGCCAGCAGTTCCCAGTTGGGGACTAGCGGGACTAGCACAGATACGCAGTATTTT.

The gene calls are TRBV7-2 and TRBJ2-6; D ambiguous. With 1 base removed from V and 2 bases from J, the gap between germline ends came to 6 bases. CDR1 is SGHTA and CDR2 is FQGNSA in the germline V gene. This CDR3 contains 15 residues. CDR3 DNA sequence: TGTGCCAGCAGCTTAGTGGGGACTGGGGCCAACGTCCTGACTTTC. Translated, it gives CASSLVGTGANVLTF.

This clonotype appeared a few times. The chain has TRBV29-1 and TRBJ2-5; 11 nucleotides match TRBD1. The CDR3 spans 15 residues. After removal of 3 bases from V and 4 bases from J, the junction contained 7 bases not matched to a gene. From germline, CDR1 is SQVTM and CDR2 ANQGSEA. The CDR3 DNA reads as TGCAGCGTTGAGGGACAGGGGGTTTTCGGAGAGACCCAGTACTTC. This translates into CSVEGQGVFGETQYF.

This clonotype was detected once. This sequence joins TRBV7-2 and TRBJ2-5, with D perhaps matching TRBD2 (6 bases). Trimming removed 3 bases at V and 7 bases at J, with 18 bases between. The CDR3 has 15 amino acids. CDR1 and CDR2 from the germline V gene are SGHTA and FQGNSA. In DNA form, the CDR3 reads TGTGCCAGCAGCTTCCCGATGGGGTTGGGAGGGACCCAGTACTTC. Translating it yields CASSFPMGLGGTQYF.

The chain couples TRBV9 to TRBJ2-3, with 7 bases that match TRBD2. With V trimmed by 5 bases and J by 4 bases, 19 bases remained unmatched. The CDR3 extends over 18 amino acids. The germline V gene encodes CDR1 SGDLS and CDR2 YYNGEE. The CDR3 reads CASSSRGELAFAPDTQYF. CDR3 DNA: TGTGCCAGCAGTTCTCGGGGGGAACTAGCGTTTGCACCAGATACGCAGTATTTT.

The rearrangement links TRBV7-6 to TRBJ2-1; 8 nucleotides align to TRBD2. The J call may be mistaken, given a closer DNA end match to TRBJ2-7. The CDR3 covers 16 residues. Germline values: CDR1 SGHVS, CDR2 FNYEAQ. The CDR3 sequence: CASLPLSGSSYNEQYF. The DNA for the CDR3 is TGTGCCAGCCTACCCCTCAGCGGGAGCTCCTACAATGAGCAGTACTTC.

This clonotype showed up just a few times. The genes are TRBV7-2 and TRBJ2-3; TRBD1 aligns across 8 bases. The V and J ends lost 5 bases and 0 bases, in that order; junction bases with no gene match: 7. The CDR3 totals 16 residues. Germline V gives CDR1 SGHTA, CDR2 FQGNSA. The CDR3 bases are TGTGCCAGCAGCCTGCACAGGGGGTTGAGCACAGATACGCAGTATTTT. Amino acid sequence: CASSLHRGLSTDTQYF.

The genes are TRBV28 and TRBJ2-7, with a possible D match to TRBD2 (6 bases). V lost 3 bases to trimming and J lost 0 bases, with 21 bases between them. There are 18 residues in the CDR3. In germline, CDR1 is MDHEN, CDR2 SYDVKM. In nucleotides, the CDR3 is TGTGCCAGCAGTTTCCTCCGGGACTCGGGGTTGAGCTCCTACGAGCAGTACTTC. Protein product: CASSFLRDSGLSSYEQYF.

In DNA form, the CDR3 reads TGTGCCAGCAGCCAAGCCAAGGGTCGGCTTTGGGAGACCCAGTACTTC. Translated, it gives CASSQAKGRLWETQYF. V and J are TRBV14 and TRBJ2-5; D is uncertain. Germline CDR1 SGHDN, CDR2 FVKESK. Trimming pared 1 base from V and 5 bases from J, leaving 17 bases between. CDR3 length: 16 amino acids.

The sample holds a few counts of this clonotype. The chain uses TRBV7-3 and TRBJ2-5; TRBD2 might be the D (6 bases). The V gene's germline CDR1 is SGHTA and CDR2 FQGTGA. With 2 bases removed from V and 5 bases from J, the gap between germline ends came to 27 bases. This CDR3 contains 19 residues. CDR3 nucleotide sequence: TGTGCCAGCAGCTTAGGAACCACTCTTGGAGGGGCGAAAAGGGAGACCCAGTACTTC. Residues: CASSLGTTLGGAKRETQYF.

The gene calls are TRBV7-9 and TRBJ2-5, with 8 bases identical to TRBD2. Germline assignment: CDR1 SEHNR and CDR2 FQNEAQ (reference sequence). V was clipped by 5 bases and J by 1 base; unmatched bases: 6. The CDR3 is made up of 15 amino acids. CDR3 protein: CASSPAGTSQETQYF. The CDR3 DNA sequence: TGTGCCAGCAGCCCGGCCGGGACTAGCCAAGAGACCCAGTACTTC.

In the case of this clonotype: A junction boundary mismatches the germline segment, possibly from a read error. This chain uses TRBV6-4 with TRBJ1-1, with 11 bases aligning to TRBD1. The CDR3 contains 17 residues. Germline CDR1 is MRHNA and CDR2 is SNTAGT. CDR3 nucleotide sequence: TGTGCCGGCAGTGACCCCGGACAGGGGGCTTTGGACACTGAAGCTTTCTTT. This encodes CAGSDPGQGALDTEAFF.

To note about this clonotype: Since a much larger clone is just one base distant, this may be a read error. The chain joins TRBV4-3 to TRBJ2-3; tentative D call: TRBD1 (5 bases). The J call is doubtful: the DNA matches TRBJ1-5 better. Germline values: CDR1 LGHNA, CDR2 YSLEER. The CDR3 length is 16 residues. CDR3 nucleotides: TGCGCCAGCAGCCCGGAGGGGCGGGGACTCACAGATACGCAGCATTTT. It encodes CASSPEGRGLTDTQHF.

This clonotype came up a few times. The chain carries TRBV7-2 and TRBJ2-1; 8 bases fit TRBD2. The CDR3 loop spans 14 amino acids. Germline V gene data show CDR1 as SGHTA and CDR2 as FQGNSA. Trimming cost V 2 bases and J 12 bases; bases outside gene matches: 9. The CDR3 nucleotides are TGTGCCAGCAGCTTAAGCGGCGCGGGGGGTGCGCAGTTCTTC. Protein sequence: CASSLSGAGGAQFF.

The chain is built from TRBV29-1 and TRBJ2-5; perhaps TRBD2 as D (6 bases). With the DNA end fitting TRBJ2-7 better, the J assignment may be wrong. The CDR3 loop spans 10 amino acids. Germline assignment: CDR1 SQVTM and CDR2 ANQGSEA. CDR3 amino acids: CSFGGLEQYF. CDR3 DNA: TGCAGCTTTGGAGGGCTCGAGCAGTACTTC.

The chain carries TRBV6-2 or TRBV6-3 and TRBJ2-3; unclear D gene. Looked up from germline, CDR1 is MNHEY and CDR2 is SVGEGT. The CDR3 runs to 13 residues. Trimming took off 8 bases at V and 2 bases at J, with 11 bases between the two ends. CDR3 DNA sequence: TGTGCCAGCCTATCCAGGAACACAGATACGCAGTATTTT. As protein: CASLSRNTDTQYF.

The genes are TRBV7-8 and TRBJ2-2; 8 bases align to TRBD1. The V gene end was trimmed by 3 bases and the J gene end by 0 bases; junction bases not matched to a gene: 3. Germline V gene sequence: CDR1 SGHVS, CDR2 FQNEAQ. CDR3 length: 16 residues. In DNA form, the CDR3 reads TGTGCCAGCAGCTTCCGGACAGGGCCGAACACCGGGGAGCTGTTTTTT. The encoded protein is CASSFRTGPNTGELFF. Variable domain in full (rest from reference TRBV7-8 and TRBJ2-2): GAGVSQSPRYKVAKRGQDVALRCDPISGHVSLFWYQQALGQGPEFLTYFQNEAQLDKSGLPSDRFFAERPEGSVSTLKIQRTQQEDSAVYLCASSFRTGPNTGELFFGEGSRLTVL.

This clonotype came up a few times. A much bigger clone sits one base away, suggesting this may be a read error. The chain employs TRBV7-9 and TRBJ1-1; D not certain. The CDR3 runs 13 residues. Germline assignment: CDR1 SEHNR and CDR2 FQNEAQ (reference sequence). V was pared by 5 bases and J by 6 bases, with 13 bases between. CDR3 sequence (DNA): TGTGCCAGCAGCCCGAGACAAAACGCTGAAGCTTTCTTT. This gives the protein CASSPRQNAEAFF. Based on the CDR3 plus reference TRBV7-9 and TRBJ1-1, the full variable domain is DTGVSQNPRHKITKRGQNVTFRCDPISEHNRLYWYRQTLGQGPEFLTYFQNEAQLEKSRLLSDRFSAERPKGSFSTLEIQRTEQGDSAMYLCASSPRQNAEAFFGQGTRLTVV.

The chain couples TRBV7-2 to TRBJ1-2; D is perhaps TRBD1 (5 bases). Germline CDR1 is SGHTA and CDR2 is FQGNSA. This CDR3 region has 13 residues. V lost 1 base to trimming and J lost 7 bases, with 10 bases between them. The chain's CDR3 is CASSLGAGSGYTF. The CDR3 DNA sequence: TGTGCCAGCAGCTTAGGAGCAGGGTCTGGCTACACCTTC.

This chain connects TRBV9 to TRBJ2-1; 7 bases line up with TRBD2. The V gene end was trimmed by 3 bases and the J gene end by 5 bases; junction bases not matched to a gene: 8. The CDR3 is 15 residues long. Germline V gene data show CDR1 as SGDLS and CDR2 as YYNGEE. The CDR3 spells CASSGTGRSNNEQFF. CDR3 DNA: TGTGCCAGCAGCGGGACCGGGAGGTCCAACAATGAGCAGTTCTTC.

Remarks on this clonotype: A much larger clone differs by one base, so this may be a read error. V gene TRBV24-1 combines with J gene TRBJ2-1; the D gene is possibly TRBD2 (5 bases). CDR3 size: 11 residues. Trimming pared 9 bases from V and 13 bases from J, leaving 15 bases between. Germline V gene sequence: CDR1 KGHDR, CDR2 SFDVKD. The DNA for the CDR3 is TGTGCCACCGGGGAAGCGGAGACCCAGTTCTTC. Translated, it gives CATGEAETQFF.

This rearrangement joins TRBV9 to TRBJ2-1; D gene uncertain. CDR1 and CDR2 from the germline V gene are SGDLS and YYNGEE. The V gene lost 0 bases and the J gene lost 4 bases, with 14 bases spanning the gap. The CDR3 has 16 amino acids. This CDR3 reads CASSVDSGYSYNEQFF. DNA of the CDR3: TGTGCCAGCAGCGTAGACTCAGGATACTCTTACAATGAGCAGTTCTTC.

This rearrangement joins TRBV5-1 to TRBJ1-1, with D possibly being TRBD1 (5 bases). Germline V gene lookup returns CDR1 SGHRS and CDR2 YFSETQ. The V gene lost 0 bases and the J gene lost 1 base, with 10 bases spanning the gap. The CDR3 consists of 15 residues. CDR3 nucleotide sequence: TGCGCCAGCAGCTTGGCCCAGACAGCGAACACTGAAGCTTTCTTT. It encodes CASSLAQTANTEAFF.

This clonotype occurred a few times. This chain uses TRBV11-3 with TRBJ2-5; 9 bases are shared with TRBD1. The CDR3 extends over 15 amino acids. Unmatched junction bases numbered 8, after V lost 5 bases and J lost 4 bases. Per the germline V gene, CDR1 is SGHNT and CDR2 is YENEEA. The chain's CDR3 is CASSEGQGFGETQYF. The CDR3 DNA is TGTGCCAGCAGCGAAGGACAGGGGTTTGGAGAGACCCAGTACTTC.